This is a list of T cell receptor beta chains from one sample in a study of shared clonotypes between healthy human individuals. Assay used: immunoSEQ multiplex PCR; TCRdb lists only in-frame clones, some missing. The sample lists roughly 2,000,000 clones; about 95% were seen once. Specimen: naive CD8+ T cells sorted from blood. The receptors were gathered from a man younger than 35 in good health. The CDR3 runs from the conserved cysteine through the conserved F or W. D genes are given only for firm matches.

J: TRBJ2-2; D: .; length: 16; V: TRBV27; CDR3: CATLLVPLVGSGELFF; DNA: TGTGCCACCTTACTTGTTCCCCTCGTGGGTAGCGGGGAGCTGTTTTTT
J: TRBJ2-5; D: .; length: 15; V: TRBV5-6; CDR3: CASSGLWTVQETQYF; DNA: TGTGCCAGCAGTGGACTGTGGACAGTACAAGAGACCCAGTACTTC
J: TRBJ2-2; D: .; length: 13; V: TRBV25-1; CDR3: CASTQEVGGELFF; DNA: TGTGCCAGCACACAGGAGGTCGGCGGGGAGCTGTTTTTT
J: TRBJ2-7; D: TRBD1; length: 15; V: TRBV11-2; CDR3: CASSTGQGTSYEQYF; DNA: TGCGCCAGCAGCACGGGACAGGGGACCTCCTACGAGCAGTACTTC
J: TRBJ2-1; D: TRBD1; length: 15; V: TRBV27; CDR3: CASSLGTGGENEQFF; DNA: TGTGCCAGCAGTTTAGGGACAGGGGGCGAAAATGAGCAGTTCTTC
J: TRBJ1-6; D: .; length: 14; V: TRBV4-1; CDR3: CASSQDGEGSPLHF; DNA: TGCGCCAGCAGCCAAGACGGGGAGGGGTCACCCCTCCACTTT
J: TRBJ1-1; D: .; length: 14; V: TRBV30; CDR3: CAWSVFARDTEAFF; DNA: TGTGCCTGGAGTGTATTTGCCCGGGACACTGAAGCTTTCTTT
J: TRBJ1-1; D: .; length: 13; V: TRBV7-9; CDR3: CASSLEWYTEAFF; DNA: TGTGCCAGCAGCTTAGAGTGGTACACTGAAGCTTTCTTT
J: TRBJ2-1; D: TRBD2; length: 18; V: TRBV2; CDR3: CASEGTEQLAGFYNEQFF; DNA: TGTGCCAGCGAAGGAACCGAACAACTAGCGGGGTTTTACAATGAGCAGTTCTTC
J: TRBJ2-1; D: .; length: 15; V: TRBV27; CDR3: CASSLSGGMGNEQFF; DNA: TGTGCCAGCAGTTTATCTGGAGGGATGGGCAATGAGCAGTTCTTC